This TCR beta chain was identified during a study of post-analysis software for immune sequencing data. Study results and limitations: With TRBV5-6, TRBV5-1 and TRBV20-1 included, 5 or 6 TRBV segments were more frequent in patients than in controls.

Prepared libraries of TCR beta cDNA carried unique molecular identifiers. TCRdb re-called the PCR reads with MiXCR, one entry per CDR3 protein. In the table there are roughly 170,000 distinct CDR3 sequences, about 32% of which are singletons. CDR3 length: 15 amino acids. Germline V CDR1 and CDR2: SGHTA, FQGNSA. On this clonotype: Its specificity is unknown. A much larger clone is a single base away; this may be a read error.

The clonotype originates from a girl aged 5-17 years with multiple sclerosis. Sequencing was carried out using blood. The J gene is TRBJ2-7, the V gene TRBV7-2; tentative D call: TRBD1 (6 bases). In nucleotides, the CDR3 is TGTGCCAGTCAGGGAGCGGACAGATTAGATTACGAGCGGTACTTC. It specifies CASQGADRLDYERYF.